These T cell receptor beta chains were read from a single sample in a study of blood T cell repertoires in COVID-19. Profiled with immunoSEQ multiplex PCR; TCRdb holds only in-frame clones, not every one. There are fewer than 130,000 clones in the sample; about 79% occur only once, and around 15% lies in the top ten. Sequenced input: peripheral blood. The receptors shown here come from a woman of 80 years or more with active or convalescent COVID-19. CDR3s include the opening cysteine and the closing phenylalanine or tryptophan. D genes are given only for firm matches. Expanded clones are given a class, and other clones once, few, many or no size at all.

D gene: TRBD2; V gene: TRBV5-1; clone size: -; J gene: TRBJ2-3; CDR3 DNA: TGCGCCAGCACCTTAGCGGGAGGGGGAGATACGCAGTATTTT; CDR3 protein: CASTLAGGGDTQYF
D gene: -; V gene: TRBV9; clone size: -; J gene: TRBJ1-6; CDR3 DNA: TGTGCCAGCAGCCCAACCCCCTTGAGGTCACCCCTCCACTTT; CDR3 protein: CASSPTPLRSPLHF
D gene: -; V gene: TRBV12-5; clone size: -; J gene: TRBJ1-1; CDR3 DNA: TGTGCTAGTGGTTTGGCGGACAGTATGAACACTGAAGCTTTCTTT; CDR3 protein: CASGLADSMNTEAFF
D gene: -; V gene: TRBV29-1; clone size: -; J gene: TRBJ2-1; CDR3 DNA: TGCAGCGTCGGTAGAGGTGACAATGAGCAGTTCTTC; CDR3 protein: CSVGRGDNEQFF
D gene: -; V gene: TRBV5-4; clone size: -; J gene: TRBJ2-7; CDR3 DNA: TGTGCCAGCAGTTACGGGACTTGGGAGTCCTACGAGCAGTACTTC; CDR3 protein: CASSYGTWESYEQYF
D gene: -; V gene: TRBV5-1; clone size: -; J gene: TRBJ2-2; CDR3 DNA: TGCGCCAGCAGCTTGGAATGGGCGACCGGGGAGCTGTTTTTT; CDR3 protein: CASSLEWATGELFF
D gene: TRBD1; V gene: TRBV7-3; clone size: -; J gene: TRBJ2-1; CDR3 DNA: TGTGCCAGCAGCACCGGGACAGGGTCCTACAATGAGCAGTTCTTC; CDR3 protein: CASSTGTGSYNEQFF
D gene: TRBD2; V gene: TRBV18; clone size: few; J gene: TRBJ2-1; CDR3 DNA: TGTGCCAGCACGGGACTAGCCTCTCCCATTGAGCAGTTCTTC; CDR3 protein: CASTGLASPIEQFF
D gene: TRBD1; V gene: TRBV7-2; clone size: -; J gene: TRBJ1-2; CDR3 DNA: TGTGCCAGCAGGCGGAACAGGGGAGCTAACTATGGCTACACCTTC; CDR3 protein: CASRRNRGANYGYTF
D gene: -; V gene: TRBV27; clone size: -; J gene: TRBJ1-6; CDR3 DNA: TGTGCCAGCAGTCCGGGGGGAACTACAGGGCCACGGAAAAATTCACCCCTCCACTTT; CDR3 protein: CASSPGGTTGPRKNSPLHF
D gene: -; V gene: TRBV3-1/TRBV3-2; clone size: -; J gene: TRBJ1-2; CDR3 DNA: TGTGCCAGCAGCCAACTTCAGGGTGACGGCTACACCTTC; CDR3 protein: CASSQLQGDGYTF
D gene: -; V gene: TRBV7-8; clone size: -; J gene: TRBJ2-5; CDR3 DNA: TGTGCCAGCAGCCGTCAACAGGGTACGGAGACCCAGTACTTC; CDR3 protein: CASSRQQGTETQYF
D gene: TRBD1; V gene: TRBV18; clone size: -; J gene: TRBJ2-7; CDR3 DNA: TGTGCCAGCTCACTCAGACAGGGGGCCTACGAGCAGTACTTC; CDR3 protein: CASSLRQGAYEQYF
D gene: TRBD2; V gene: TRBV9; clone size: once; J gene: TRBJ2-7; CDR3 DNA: TGTGCCAGCAGCGTCGGCTTAGCGGGAGCTTATAGCGAGCAGTACTTC; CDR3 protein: CASSVGLAGAYSEQYF
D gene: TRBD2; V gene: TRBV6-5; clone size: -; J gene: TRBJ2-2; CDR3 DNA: TGTGCCAGCTTGTGGGACTACAACACCGGGGAGCTGTTTTTT; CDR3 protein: CASLWDYNTGELFF
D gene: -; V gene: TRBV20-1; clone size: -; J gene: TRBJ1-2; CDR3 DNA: TGCAGTGTAGAACCTAACTATGGCTACACCTTC; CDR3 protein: CSVEPNYGYTF
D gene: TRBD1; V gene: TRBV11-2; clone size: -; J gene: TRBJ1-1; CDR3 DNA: TGTGCCAGCAGCCGATCAGGGGGCAAAGCTTTCTTT; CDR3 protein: CASSRSGGKAFF
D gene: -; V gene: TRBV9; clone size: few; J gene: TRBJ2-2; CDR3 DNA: TGTGCCAGCAGCAGCACAGGGCTCGGGGAGCTGTTTTTT; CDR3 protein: CASSSTGLGELFF
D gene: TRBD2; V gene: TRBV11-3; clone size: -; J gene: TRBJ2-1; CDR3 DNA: TGTGCCAGCAGCTCGGGACTAGCGATCCACAATGAGCAGTTCTTC; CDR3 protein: CASSSGLAIHNEQFF
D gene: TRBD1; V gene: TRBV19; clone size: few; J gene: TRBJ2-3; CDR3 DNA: TGTGCCAGTAACCGACAGGGGATGGCGGATACGCAGTATTTT; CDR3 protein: CASNRQGMADTQYF
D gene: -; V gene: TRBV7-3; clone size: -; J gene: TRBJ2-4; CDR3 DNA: TGTGCCAGCAGCTTGGGGGCAGCCTCAAATCAGTACTTC; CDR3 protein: CASSLGAASNQYF
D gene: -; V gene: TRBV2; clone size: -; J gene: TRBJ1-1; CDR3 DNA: TGTGCCAGCAGTAATGAGGTGAACACTGAAGCTTTCTTT; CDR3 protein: CASSNEVNTEAFF
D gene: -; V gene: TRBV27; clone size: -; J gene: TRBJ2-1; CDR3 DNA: TGTGCCAGCAGTTTTACAACTAGCCGGATGCAGTTCTTC; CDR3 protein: CASSFTTSRMQFF
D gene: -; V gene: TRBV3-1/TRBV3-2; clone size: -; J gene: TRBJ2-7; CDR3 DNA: TGTGCCAGCAGCCCCTCATGGAAGCACGGGAACGAGCAGTACTTC; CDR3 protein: CASSPSWKHGNEQYF
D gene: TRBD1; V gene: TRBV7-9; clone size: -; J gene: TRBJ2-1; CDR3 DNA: TGTGCCAGCAGCTTACGGACAGGGTCCTACAATGAGCAGTTCTTC; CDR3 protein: CASSLRTGSYNEQFF
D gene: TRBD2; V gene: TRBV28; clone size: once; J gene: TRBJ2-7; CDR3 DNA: TGTGCCAGCAGTTTACCCGCGACTAGCTATAACTACGAGCAGTACTTC; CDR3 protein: CASSLPATSYNYEQYF
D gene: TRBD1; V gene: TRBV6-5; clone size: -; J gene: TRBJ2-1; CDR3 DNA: TGTGCCAGCAGTTACACGCCGGGACAGGGGTACAATGAGCAGTTCTTC; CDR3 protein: CASSYTPGQGYNEQFF
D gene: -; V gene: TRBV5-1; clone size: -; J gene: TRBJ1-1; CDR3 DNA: TGCGCCAGCAGCTTGGATACTGGCACTGAAGCTTTCTTT; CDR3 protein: CASSLDTGTEAFF
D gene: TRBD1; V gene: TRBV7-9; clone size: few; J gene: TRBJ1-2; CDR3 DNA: TGTGCCAGCAGCCCCCGGGACAGGGGTGGCTACACCTTC; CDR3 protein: CASSPRDRGGYTF
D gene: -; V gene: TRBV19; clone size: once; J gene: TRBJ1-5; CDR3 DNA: TGTGCCAGTAGTATACAGGGGCGTGGGGGCGATCAGCCCCAGCATTTT; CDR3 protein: CASSIQGRGGDQPQHF
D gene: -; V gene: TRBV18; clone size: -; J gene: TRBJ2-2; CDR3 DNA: TGTGCCAGCTCACTTTTAGCGGCCAGTGGGACCACCGGGGAGCTGTTTTTT; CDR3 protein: CASSLLAASGTTGELFF
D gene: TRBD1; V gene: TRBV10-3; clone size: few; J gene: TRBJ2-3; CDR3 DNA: TGTGCCATCAGCCTAACAACGGGACAGGGGACAGATACGCAGTATTTT; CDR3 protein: CAISLTTGQGTDTQYF
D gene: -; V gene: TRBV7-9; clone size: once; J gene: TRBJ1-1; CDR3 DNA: TGTGCCAGCGTCATAGAGGGAGGGAACACTGAAGCTTTCTTT; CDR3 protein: CASVIEGGNTEAFF
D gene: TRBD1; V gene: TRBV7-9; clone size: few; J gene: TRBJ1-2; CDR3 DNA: TGTGCCAGCAGCCCATGGGACAGACCAAACTATGGCTACACCTTC; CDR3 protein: CASSPWDRPNYGYTF
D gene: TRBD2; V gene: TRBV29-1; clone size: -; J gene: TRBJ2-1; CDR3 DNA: TGCAGCGTTGGCGGGAGGGCCTCCTACAATGAGCAGTTCTTC; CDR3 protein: CSVGGRASYNEQFF
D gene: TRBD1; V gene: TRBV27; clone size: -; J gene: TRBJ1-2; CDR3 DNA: TGTGCCAGCAGTCCCACCTCCGGGACAGCATATGGCTACACCTTC; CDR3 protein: CASSPTSGTAYGYTF
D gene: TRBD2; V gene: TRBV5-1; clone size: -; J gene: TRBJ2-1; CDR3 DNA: TGCGCCAGCAGCTTGTTGGGCGGGAGCTCCTACAATGAGCAGTTCTTC; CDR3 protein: CASSLLGGSSYNEQFF
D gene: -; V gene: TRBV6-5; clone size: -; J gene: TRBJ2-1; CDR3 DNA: TGTGCCAGCAGACCCGCCGGGGTGAATGAGCAGTTCTTC; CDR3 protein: CASRPAGVNEQFF
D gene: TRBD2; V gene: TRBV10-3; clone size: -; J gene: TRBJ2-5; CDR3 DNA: TGTGCCATCAGTGGTCCAGCGGGAATGGAGACCCAGTACTTC; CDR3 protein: CAISGPAGMETQYF
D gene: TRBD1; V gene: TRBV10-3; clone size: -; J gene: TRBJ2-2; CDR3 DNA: TGTGCCATCAGTGAGTCTGGACAGGGGGGCACCGGGGAGCTGTTTTTT; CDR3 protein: CAISESGQGGTGELFF
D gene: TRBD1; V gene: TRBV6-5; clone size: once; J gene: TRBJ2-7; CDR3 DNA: TGTGCCAGCAGTCTACGGGACAGGGCCGACGAGCAGTACTTC; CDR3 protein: CASSLRDRADEQYF
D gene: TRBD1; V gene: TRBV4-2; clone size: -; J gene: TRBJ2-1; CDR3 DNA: TGTGCCAGCAGCCATCCGGGACAGGGAGGCAATGAGCAGTTCTTC; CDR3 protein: CASSHPGQGGNEQFF
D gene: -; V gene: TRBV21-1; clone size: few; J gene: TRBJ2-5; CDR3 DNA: TGTGCCAGCAGCGCGTACAGGGGGCGATGGGAGACCCAGTACTTC; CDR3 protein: CASSAYRGRWETQYF
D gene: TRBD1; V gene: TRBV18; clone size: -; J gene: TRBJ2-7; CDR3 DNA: TGTGCCAGCTCACCCAGACAGGGATCCTACGAGCAGTACTTC; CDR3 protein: CASSPRQGSYEQYF
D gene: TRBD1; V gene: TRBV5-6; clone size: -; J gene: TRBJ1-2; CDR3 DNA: TGTGCCAGCAGCTTCGGCGACAGGGGGTTCGAGAGCTACACCTTC; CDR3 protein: CASSFGDRGFESYTF
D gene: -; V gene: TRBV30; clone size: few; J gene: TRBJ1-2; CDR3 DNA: TGTGCCTGGAGGACCAGGGTTTGGGGCTACACCTTC; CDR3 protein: CAWRTRVWGYTF
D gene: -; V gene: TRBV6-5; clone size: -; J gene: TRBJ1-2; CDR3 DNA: TGTGCCAGCATGCAGGGCTGGGATGGCTACACCTTC; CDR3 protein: CASMQGWDGYTF